This section outlines one T cell receptor (beta chain) sequence together with its context. Its antigen is unidentified. Researchers divided each subset's genomic DNA evenly across several immunoSEQ plates. Method: immunoSEQ multiplex PCR; TCRdb's copy keeps in-frame clones and lacks some. The sample contains some 2.1 million clones, around 93% of which appear only once. These data come from a study of shared clonotypes between healthy human individuals. In the study overall: Donors were a couple of women and a few men aged 18 to 49. Each donor's CD8 memory used one plate, CD8 naive two, each CD4 subset three.

From germline, CDR1 is SGHVS and CDR2 FQNEAQ. The length of the CDR3 is 18 residues. The V and J ends lost 1 base and 0 bases respectively, with 16 bases between them. Naive CD8 cells comprised CD45RO-negative, CCR7-positively selected cells, excluding terminally differentiated effector memory CD45RA+ cells. Study-wide results and limits: Represented genetic and exposure-history diversity was restricted by having few donors.

This chain uses TRBV7-8 with TRBJ1-5; D is undetermined. The sequenced sample consisted of naive CD8+ T cells from PBMCs. This clonotype originated in a man aged 18 to 35 in good health. Some clones in this sample may be carry-over from other donors' samples. The DNA for the CDR3 is TGTGCCAGCAGCTTAGTGTGGGCCAGAACAGATAGCAATCAGCCCCAGCATTTT. This sequence encodes CASSLVWARTDSNQPQHF.